Each of the 3 T cell receptor beta chains below was sequenced from the same sample in a study of T cell changes during pregnancy in multiple sclerosis. Measured with immunoSEQ multiplex PCR; TCRdb has only the in-frame clones, and not every one. Here the sample spans tens of thousands of clones, over 75% being singletons. The specimen comprised peripheral blood, sampled in the first trimester of pregnancy. The receptors were gathered from a female donor with multiple sclerosis, enrolled in a pregnancy study.

The J gene is TRBJ2-5, the V gene TRBV18; 9 nucleotides match TRBD1. Trimming cost V 3 bases and J 7 bases; bases outside gene matches: 9. This CDR3 spans 15 amino acids. The germline V gene has CDR1 KGHSH and CDR2 LQKENI. CDR3: CASSPGQGQLGTQYF. CDR3 bases: TGTGCCAGCTCACCGGGACAGGGCCAACTTGGGACCCAGTACTTC.

The rearrangement joins TRBV28 to TRBJ1-5, with a possible D match to TRBD1 (5 bases). V was cut by 6 bases and J by 3 bases, with 12 bases left in between. This CDR3 has 14 residues. From germline, CDR1 is MDHEN and CDR2 SYDVKM. This CDR3 is CASRGGADNQPQHF. The CDR3 DNA sequence: TGTGCCAGCAGGGGAGGGGCGGACAATCAGCCCCAGCATTTT.

Remarks on this clone: At one end the junction does not follow the germline gene, possibly because of a read error. This chain uses TRBV28 with TRBJ1-4, with a weak D call TRBD1 (5 bases). Germline V lookup: CDR1 MDHEN, CDR2 SYDVKM. The CDR3 has 13 residues. The CDR3 protein is CASRPRANEKLFF. In nucleotides, the CDR3 is TGTGCCAGCCGTCCCAGGGCTAACGAAAAACTGTTTTTT.